The 18 T cell receptor beta chains below come from one sample, sequenced in a study of T-cell reconstitution after alpha-beta-depleted transplantation in children (dated by TCRdb to 2015 to 2016). Libraries were constructed by PCR. The run used an Illumina HiSeq 2500. To normalize quantification of the TCRbeta repertoire, the TCR libraries were built with molecular barcoding that relied on unique molecular identifiers. In TCRdb, the public reads were trimmed at Q25 with fastp and aligned with MiXCR, with productive beta chains retained. Every CDR3 protein is listed once, alongside the most common genes and DNA of its rows. This sample is represented by under 750,000 distinct CDR3 sequences; roughly 24% of them were singletons. The ten largest clones capture 14% of the sample. The treatment or condition label corresponds to: allogeneic hematopoietic cell transplantation with graft depleted of TCRalphabeta T cells and CD19 B cells.

Here the sequenced sample was PBMCs, mostly from graft donor cells, taken 360 days after TCRalphabeta/CD19-depleted stem cell transplant. The origin of the receptors is a boy under two years old who had a stem cell transplant for acute myeloid leukemia, so the T cells may come from the graft donor.

The V gene is TRBV20-1, the J gene TRBJ2-3, with 10 bases lining up with TRBD2. Germline CDR1 and CDR2: DFQATT and SNEGSKA (reference sequence). Trimming at V came to 1 base and at J to 2 bases, leaving 15 bases not matched to a gene. There are 19 residues in the CDR3. The CDR3 bases are TGCAGTGCTAGAGCCGTGCCTCGGGGACTAGCGAGGCTCACAGATACGCAGTATTTT. Protein: CSARAVPRGLARLTDTQYF.

The V call is TRBV15, the J call TRBJ2-1; tentative D call: TRBD1 (5 bases). CDR1 LNHNV and CDR2 YYDKDF come from the germline V gene (reference sequence). Trimming left V 0 bases short and J 4 bases short, with 13 bases between. The CDR3 sequence is 16 residues long. The CDR3 nucleotides read TGTGCCACCAGCAGAGACAGACAGTCGACGTACAATGAGCAGTTCTTC. Translated, it gives CATSRDRQSTYNEQFF.

This clonotype was observed many times. The chain combines TRBV12-3 or TRBV12-4 with TRBJ2-1, with unresolved D. The germline V and J ends were trimmed by 5 bases and 0 bases, with 17 bases remaining between them. CDR3 length: 17 amino acids. The chain's CDR3 is CASSPGKKVASYNEQFF. DNA of the CDR3: TGTGCCAGCAGTCCTGGCAAAAAGGTTGCCTCCTACAATGAGCAGTTCTTC.

In its sample, this clonotype was seen many times. The chain employs TRBV6-5 and TRBJ2-3; no firm D call. CDR1 is MNHEY, CDR2 SVGAGI, per germline. Trimming removed 0 bases from V and 7 bases from J, with 11 bases in between. This CDR3 spans 14 amino acids. The CDR3 bases are TGTGCCAGCAGTTACTCACGTGGGCGGAATACGCAGTATTTT. The encoded protein is CASSYSRGRNTQYF.

V gene TRBV20-1 combines with J gene TRBJ2-2; D perhaps matches TRBD1 (7 bases). V was shortened by 6 bases and J by 4 bases, with 12 bases between the two germline ends. The CDR3 runs 13 residues. Germline-derived CDR1 and CDR2 are DFQATT and SNEGSKA (reference sequence). The CDR3 region is CSARGASTGELFF. The CDR3 region has the DNA TGCAGTGCCAGGGGGGCTAGCACCGGGGAGCTGTTTTTT.

The V and J genes are TRBV19 and TRBJ2-7, with 7 bases lining up with TRBD2. CDR3 length: 15 residues. CDR1 and CDR2 from the germline V gene are LNHDA and SQIVND (reference sequence). Trimming cost V 5 bases and J 4 bases; bases outside gene matches: 11. The CDR3 is CASSLGGVVGYEQYF. Here the CDR3 DNA reads TGTGCCAGTAGTCTGGGGGGGGTTGTAGGGTACGAGCAGTACTTC.

The chain recombines TRBV4-3 with TRBJ2-5, with no clear D. CDR1 and CDR2 (germline): LGHNA, YSLEER. This CDR3 is built from 13 residues. Trimming pared 3 bases from V and 2 bases from J, leaving 7 bases between. CDR3 region: CASSQQLQETQYF. The CDR3 region has the DNA TGCGCCAGCAGCCAGCAATTACAAGAGACCCAGTACTTC.

The chain combines TRBV20-1 with TRBJ2-3; 7 nucleotides match TRBD2. J gave up 0 bases and V 1 base, and 13 bases lay outside the gene matches. Germline values: CDR1 DFQATT, CDR2 SNEGSKA (reference sequence). This CDR3 is built from 18 residues. CDR3 bases: TGCAGTGCTAGAGGGCGGGGGACTGTGACTTCTAGCACAGATACGCAGTATTTT. Residues: CSARGRGTVTSSTDTQYF.

This clonotype was observed a handful of times. The chain recombines TRBV20-1 with TRBJ2-1, with D perhaps TRBD2 (6 bases). The germline gives CDR1 DFQATT, CDR2 SNEGSKA (reference sequence). The length of the CDR3 is 15 residues. V was trimmed by 5 bases and J by 4 bases, leaving 18 bases between them. The CDR3 DNA reads as TGCAGTGCTTATTACCCGGGACTGCCATACAATGAGCAGTTCTTC. It specifies CSAYYPGLPYNEQFF.

This clonotype was seen a handful of times. The chain couples TRBV5-6 to TRBJ2-7, with a possible D match to TRBD2 (5 bases). The CDR3 is 12 residues long. Between the trimmed V and J ends, which lost 4 bases and 6 bases, there was a span of 11 bases. From germline, CDR1 is SGHDT and CDR2 YYEEEE. As DNA, the CDR3 is TGTGCCAGCAGCCGACTAAGGCGCGAGCAGTACGTC. This translates into CASSRLRREQYV.

This clonotype occurred a few times. V is TRBV20-1 and J is TRBJ1-1, with D possibly being TRBD1 (6 bases). V shed 2 bases and J shed 0 bases, with 10 bases lying between them. The CDR3 runs to 14 residues. CDR1 and CDR2 from the germline V gene are DFQATT and SNEGSKA (reference sequence). The CDR3 DNA sequence: TGCAGTGCTAGACAACAGGGTATGAACACTGAAGCTTTCTTT. This sequence encodes CSARQQGMNTEAFF.

The chain employs TRBV6-5 and TRBJ2-5; 7 nucleotides line up with TRBD1. V shed 0 bases and J 1 base; nucleotides not matched to a gene: 5. The CDR3 is 16 amino acids. Germline CDR1 reads MNHEY; CDR2 reads SVGAGI. The CDR3 bases are TGTGCCAGCAGTTACTCAGGGGGCCCCCTCCAAGAGACCCAGTACTTC. Protein product: CASSYSGGPLQETQYF.

V is TRBV4-3 and J is TRBJ2-3, with 8 nucleotides matching TRBD2. Germline lookup yields CDR1 LGHNA and CDR2 YSLEER. V lost 0 bases to trimming and J lost 2 bases; unmatched junction nucleotides: 10. The CDR3 covers 18 residues. DNA of the CDR3: TGCGCCAGCAGCCAAGATTGGAAGACTAGCGCTCCCACAGATACGCAGTATTTT. Residues: CASSQDWKTSAPTDTQYF.

V is TRBV20-1 and J is TRBJ2-3; 8 bases align to TRBD2. Germline V lookup: CDR1 DFQATT, CDR2 SNEGSKA (reference sequence). V gave up 5 bases and J gave up 0 bases; unmatched junction bases: 10. The CDR3 consists of 16 residues. In DNA, the CDR3 is TGCAGTGCTGGCAAGCGGGGGCAAGCAAGCACAGATACGCAGTATTTT. Protein sequence: CSAGKRGQASTDTQYF.

The chain couples TRBV11-2 to TRBJ1-6; D not resolved. The CDR3 covers 16 residues. V was clipped by 2 bases and J by 9 bases, with 17 bases between them. Per the germline V gene, CDR1 is SGHAT and CDR2 is FQNNGV. CDR3 residues: CASSLSEGIGLSPLHF. The CDR3 bases are TGTGCCAGCAGCTTATCGGAGGGTATAGGGCTTTCACCCCTCCACTTT.

This clonotype has just one count. The chain employs TRBV24-1 and TRBJ1-1, with D maybe TRBD1 (6 bases). V gave up 4 bases and J gave up 4 bases, with 9 bases separating them. This CDR3 is 13 amino acids long. The V gene's germline CDR1 is KGHDR and CDR2 SFDVKD. DNA for the CDR3: TGTGCCACCAGTGACAGGGGCCGCACTGAAGCTTTCTTT. Its protein is CATSDRGRTEAFF.

The chain uses TRBV9 and TRBJ2-3; the D is unclear. Germline V gene data show CDR1 as SGDLS and CDR2 as YYNGEE. The CDR3 is 15 residues long. Trimming removed 3 bases from V and 6 bases from J, with 17 bases in between. DNA for the CDR3: TGTGCCAGCAGCGCGTGGTCCCCGGGTGGTGATACGCAGTATTTT. Translated, it gives CASSAWSPGGDTQYF.

This clonotype was seen a few times. This chain uses TRBV12-3 or TRBV12-4 with TRBJ2-5; TRBD2 matches 7 bases. The V gene end was trimmed by 5 bases and the J gene end by 5 bases; junction bases not matched to a gene: 11. This CDR3 has 15 residues. The CDR3 is CASSPMGGNVETQYF. The CDR3, as DNA: TGTGCCAGCAGTCCTATGGGGGGGAATGTTGAGACCCAGTACTTC.